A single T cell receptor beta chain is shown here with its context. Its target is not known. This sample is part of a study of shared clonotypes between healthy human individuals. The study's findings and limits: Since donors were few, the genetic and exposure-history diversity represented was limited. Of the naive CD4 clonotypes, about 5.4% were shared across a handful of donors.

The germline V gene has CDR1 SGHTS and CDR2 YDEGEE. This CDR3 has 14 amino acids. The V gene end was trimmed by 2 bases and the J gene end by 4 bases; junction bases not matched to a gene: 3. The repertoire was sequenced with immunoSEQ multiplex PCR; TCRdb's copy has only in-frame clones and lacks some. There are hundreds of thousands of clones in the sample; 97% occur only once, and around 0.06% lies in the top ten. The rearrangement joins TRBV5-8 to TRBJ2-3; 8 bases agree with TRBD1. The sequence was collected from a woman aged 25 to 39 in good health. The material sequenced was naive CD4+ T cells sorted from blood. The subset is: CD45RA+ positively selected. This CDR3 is CASSLGTGADTQYF. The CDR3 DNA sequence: TGTGCCAGCAGCTTAGGGACAGGAGCAGATACGCAGTATTTT.